Below, 9 T cell receptor beta chains from the same sample are listed, as sequenced in a study of cytomegalovirus exposure and HLA in healthy donors. PCR used 60 Vbeta primers and 13 Jbeta primers. The data were produced by immunoSEQ multiplex PCR, yet TCRdb's version contains in-frame clones alone and is incomplete. The table lists approximately 120,000 clones, roughly 70% of them singletons. Sequencing was done on a sample of PBMCs. These TCRs come from a man in his forties or fifties in good health and CMV-seronegative.

The chain joins TRBV9 to TRBJ2-7; D may be TRBD1 (6 bases). The CDR3 contains 15 residues. Trimming shortened V by 0 bases and J by 2 bases, and 12 bases separated the two germline ends. CDR1 SGDLS and CDR2 YYNGEE come from the germline V gene. This CDR3 reads CASSVGGTPTYEQYF. The CDR3 nucleotides read TGTGCCAGCAGCGTAGGGGGGACACCCACCTACGAGCAGTACTTC.

This rearrangement joins TRBV6-5 to TRBJ1-6, with no clear D. Germline CDR1 MNHEY, CDR2 SVGAGI. Trimming removed 7 bases at V and 0 bases at J, with 7 bases between. This CDR3 comprises 14 residues. The CDR3 protein is CASKRSSYNSPLHF. The CDR3 nucleotides read TGTGCCAGCAAGCGGAGCTCCTATAATTCACCCCTCCACTTT.

This clone was found once. This chain connects TRBV7-9 to TRBJ2-3; D is perhaps TRBD1 (6 bases). The CDR3 covers 15 residues. Looked up from germline, CDR1 is SEHNR and CDR2 is FQNEAQ (reference sequence). Deletions cut 4 bases from V and 7 bases from J, with 18 bases between. The CDR3 loop is CASSSRDKQVNTQYF. The CDR3 nucleotides read TGTGCCAGCAGCTCCCGGGACAAGCAGGTTAATACGCAGTATTTT.

This clone was detected only a few times. The rearrangement joins TRBV27 to TRBJ2-1; 10 positions agree with TRBD2. The CDR3 consists of 16 residues. Germline lookup yields CDR1 MNHEY and CDR2 SMNVEV (reference sequence). After removal of 5 bases from V and 9 bases from J, the junction contained 13 bases not matched to a gene. Here the CDR3 reads CASSPLRTSGRREQFF. The CDR3 DNA is TGTGCCAGCAGTCCACTAAGGACTAGCGGTAGGCGTGAGCAGTTCTTC.

This clone was seen a few times. This chain connects TRBV4-3 to TRBJ2-7, with TRBD1 matching over 10 bases. CDR3 size: 15 residues. The V gene's germline CDR1 is LGHNA and CDR2 YSLEER. J lost 4 bases, V lost 4 bases, and 7 bases had no gene match. In DNA form, the CDR3 reads TGCGCCAGCAGCCGCCGGACAGGGGGAATATACGAGCAGTACTTC. Protein: CASSRRTGGIYEQYF.

The genes are TRBV6-4 and TRBJ2-3; weak D call: TRBD1 (6 bases). From germline, CDR1 is MRHNA and CDR2 SNTAGT. The CDR3 runs to 14 residues. Trimming took 3 bases from V and 1 from J, leaving 8 bases between them. The CDR3 DNA reads TGTGCCAGCAGTGAAGGGGGACGCACAGATACGCAGTATTTT. Amino acids: CASSEGGRTDTQYF.

V usage is TRBV9 and J usage is TRBJ2-7; 7 positions match TRBD1. This CDR3 contains 14 residues. V lost 4 bases to trimming and J lost 4 bases; unmatched junction nucleotides: 8. From germline, CDR1 is SGDLS and CDR2 YYNGEE. The CDR3 loop is CASSPRQGAYEQYF. CDR3 nucleotides: TGTGCCAGCAGCCCACGACAGGGAGCATACGAGCAGTACTTC. Together with reference TRBV9 and TRBJ2-7, the CDR3 gives the full variable domain: DSGVTQTPKHLITATGQRVTLRCSPRSGDLSVYWYQQSLDQGLQFLIQYYNGEERAKGNILERFSAQQFPDLHSELNLSSLELGDSALYFCASSPRQGAYEQYFGPGTRLTVT.

The chain has TRBV28 and TRBJ2-7; TRBD1 is a possible D gene (6 bases). Trimming removed 5 bases from V and 3 bases from J, with 14 bases in between. Per the germline V gene, CDR1 is MDHEN and CDR2 is SYDVKM. The CDR3 has 14 residues. In DNA, the CDR3 is TGTGCCAGCAGTCCTGGGACAAGTTACTACGAGCAGTACTTC. Translation: CASSPGTSYYEQYF.

CDR3: CASSVTGTAAEKLFF. CDR3 nucleotides: TGTGCCAGCAGCGTGACAGGGACTGCGGCGGAAAAACTGTTTTTT. V and J are TRBV9 and TRBJ1-4; 7 bases fit TRBD1. The V gene end was trimmed by 2 bases and the J gene end by 8 bases; junction bases not matched to a gene: 9. In germline, CDR1 is SGDLS, CDR2 YYNGEE. The CDR3 totals 15 residues.